This T cell receptor beta chain appears in the sequencing data of a study of T cell responses to AZD1222 COVID-19 vaccine. Across the study: Second-dose timings of about 4 or about 12 weeks were pooled.

General study results and limits: Reportedly, close to half of spike-specific TCRs are directed against unmutated variant regions. White British people made up most donors, females outnumbered males, and clonal diversity was possibly underestimated. Two AZD1222 administrations were followed by greater Spike-specific TCR breadth and depth.

The CDR3 spans 15 residues. V lost 3 bases and J lost 3, with 11 bases in between. CDR1 is LGHDT, CDR2 YNNKEL, per germline (reference sequence). TCRdb keeps only in-frame clones here, not all; method: immunoSEQ multiplex PCR. The repertoire holds roughly 120,000 clones, with 90% to 95% as singletons. Concerning this clone itself: Its target is unknown.

The sequence was obtained from an adult in good health. This rearrangement joins TRBV3-1 (or the pseudogene TRBV3-2) to TRBJ2-2, with D perhaps given as TRBD1 or TRBD2 (5 bases each). Source: peripheral blood, taken on day 0 of AZD1222 vaccination. CDR3 DNA sequence: TGTGCCAGCAGCCAGGGACCGCTGTACACCGGGGAGCTGTTTTTT. Its translation: CASSQGPLYTGELFF.